Below, 26 T cell receptor beta chains from the same sample are listed, as sequenced in a study of T cell responses to AZD1222 COVID-19 vaccine (dated by TCRdb to the early 2020s). Library construction relied on the immunoSEQ multiplex PCR assay. In TCRdb, the immuneACCESS table is reduced to in-frame sequences with V and J assigned. These tables do not hold every clone; where another copy was compared, an unresolved V gene accounts for under half, and the others remain unexplained. The sample records about 120,000 clones, 87% of which are singletons. The top ten clonotypes cover about 2.5% of the sample. The sample's time point label is to be understood as: about 28 days (+/-7) after the second vaccine dose. The material was peripheral blood, obtained 28 days after the second AZD1222 dose. The receptor source for this set is an adult who received the AZD1222 COVID-19 vaccine.

The chain has TRBV7-8 and TRBJ1-2, with D unclear. Germline-derived CDR1 and CDR2 are SGHVS and FQNEAQ. Trimming took 1 base from V and 8 from J, leaving 14 bases between them. The CDR3 has 14 amino acids. The CDR3 region has the DNA TGTGCCAGCAGCTTAGAAGGAAGGTGGAGCGGCTACACCTTC. This sequence encodes CASSLEGRWSGYTF.

The chain carries TRBV19 and TRBJ1-4; no clear D. The CDR3 extends over 14 amino acids. V lost 3 bases and J lost 0, with 5 bases in between. Germline V gene sequence: CDR1 LNHDA, CDR2 SQIVND (reference sequence). CDR3 DNA sequence: TGTGCCAGTAGTATCTCGCCAACTAATGAAAAACTGTTTTTT. The encoded protein is CASSISPTNEKLFF.

CDR3 nucleotide sequence: TGTGCCAGCAGGGAGGAGGGTTGGGATGAAAAACTGTTTTTT. Amino acids: CASREEGWDEKLFF. This chain connects TRBV6-5 to TRBJ1-4, with D unresolved. CDR1 is MNHEY and CDR2 is SVGAGI in the germline V gene. The CDR3 is made up of 14 amino acids. Trimming left V 6 bases short and J 6 bases short, with 14 bases between.

Of note for this clone: Germline is not matched at one junction end, which may reflect a read error. The chain combines TRBV7-8 with TRBJ2-2; D remains unclear. The CDR3 extends over 14 amino acids. Germline V gene sequence: CDR1 SGHVS, CDR2 FQNEAQ. The CDR3 region is CASSLARNPGELFF. DNA for the CDR3: TGTGCCAGCAGCTTAGCAAGGAACCCCGGGGAGCTGTTTTTT.

The V gene is TRBV15, the J gene TRBJ2-1; D uncertain. The CDR3 is made up of 15 amino acids. Germline values: CDR1 LNHNV, CDR2 YYDKDF (reference sequence). V was pared by 0 bases and J by 4 bases, with 10 bases between. The CDR3 bases are TGTGCCACCAGCAGAGAGGACGGAGTATACAATGAGCAGTTCTTC. Translation: CATSREDGVYNEQFF.

The chain uses TRBV10-3 and TRBJ2-2, with D perhaps assigned TRBD1 or TRBD2 (5 bases each). Trimming took 6 bases from V and 8 from J, leaving 16 bases between them. This CDR3 contains 14 residues. Germline V lookup: CDR1 ENHRY, CDR2 SYGVKD. The CDR3 nucleotides read TGTGCCATCAGCCCCAGGGAGCAAGGAGGGGAGCTGTTTTTT. Translated, it gives CAISPREQGGELFF.

The V gene is TRBV3-1 (or the pseudogene TRBV3-2), the J gene TRBJ1-3; D uncertain. The V end was cut by 5 bases, the J end by 6 bases, with 20 bases between. This CDR3 spans 16 amino acids. CDR1 LGHDT and CDR2 YNNKEL come from the germline V gene (reference sequence). The CDR3 DNA reads as TGTGCCAGCAGCTCACAAGCTAGTGGAAGGCCAAACACCATATATTTT. Translation: CASSSQASGRPNTIYF.

This chain joins TRBV6-2 or TRBV6-3 and TRBJ2-1; D gene ambiguous. Germline CDR1 is MNHEY and CDR2 is SVGEGT. The germline V and J ends were trimmed by 4 bases and 0 bases, with 10 bases remaining between them. CDR3 size: 15 residues. CDR3 loop: CASSSYTRSYNEQFF. CDR3 sequence (DNA): TGTGCCAGCAGTTCGTACACGCGCTCCTACAATGAGCAGTTCTTC.

The chain couples TRBV12-3 or TRBV12-4 to TRBJ1-2, with a weak D call TRBD1 (5 bases). Between the trimmed V and J ends, which lost 1 base and 7 bases, there was a span of 10 bases. The length of the CDR3 is 13 residues. The CDR3 spells CASSLGAGLGYTF. CDR3 bases: TGTGCCAGCAGTTTAGGGGCGGGGCTTGGCTACACCTTC.

This clone was counted once. The chain couples TRBV27 to TRBJ2-3, with D uncertain. This CDR3 has 14 amino acids. Trimming took 7 bases from V and 4 from J, leaving 15 bases between them. Germline V gene data show CDR1 as MNHEY and CDR2 as SMNVEV (reference sequence). CDR3 coding DNA: TGTGCCAGCACCCCTTCCGGACGCGCAGATACGCAGTATTTT. It translates to CASTPSGRADTQYF.

The table lists this clone with a few counts. V and J are TRBV27 and TRBJ2-1, with a weak D call TRBD2 (6 bases). The V and J ends lost 1 base and 7 bases respectively, with 8 bases between them. The germline V gene has CDR1 MNHEY and CDR2 SMNVEV (reference sequence). The CDR3 runs 13 residues. The DNA of the CDR3 is TGTGCCAGCAGTTTATGGGGGGTTAATGAGCAGTTCTTC. It translates to CASSLWGVNEQFF.

The V and J genes are TRBV19 and TRBJ1-5; 10 nucleotides line up with TRBD1. J gave up 4 bases and V 6 bases, and 6 bases lay outside the gene matches. The CDR3 extends over 15 amino acids. Looked up from germline, CDR1 is LNHDA and CDR2 is SQIVND (reference sequence). For the CDR3, the DNA is TGTGCCAGTAGCCCAGGGACAGGGGTGAATCAGCCCCAGCATTTT. Protein sequence: CASSPGTGVNQPQHF.

The chain employs TRBV5-1 and TRBJ2-1, with D perhaps matching TRBD1 (8 bases). Germline assignment: CDR1 SGHRS and CDR2 YFSETQ. The CDR3 totals 16 residues. Trimming pared 4 bases from V and 4 bases from J, leaving 18 bases between. The CDR3 nucleotides are TGCGCCAGCAGCCCTCCGACAGGGGAGGGATACAATGAGCAGTTCTTC. This sequence encodes CASSPPTGEGYNEQFF.

The chain joins TRBV11-2 to TRBJ2-7, with a tentative D call TRBD1 (5 bases). The CDR3 spans 14 residues. The germline V gene encodes CDR1 SGHAT and CDR2 FQNNGV. V dropped 4 bases and J dropped 3 bases, with 13 bases sitting between them. CDR3 sequence (DNA): TGTGCCAGCAGCTCCCCTAGGGGTAGCTACGAGCAGTACTTC. Amino acid sequence: CASSSPRGSYEQYF.

The chain couples TRBV6-5 to TRBJ1-6; 7 bases map to TRBD1. Germline CDR1 and CDR2: MNHEY and SVGAGI. CDR3 size: 14 residues. With V trimmed by 4 bases and J by 10 bases, 7 bases remained unmatched. The CDR3 DNA reads TGTGCCAGCAGTTTTAGACAGGGAGGATCACCCCTCCACTTT. This codes for CASSFRQGGSPLHF.

The rearrangement joins TRBV7-9 to TRBJ1-2; a weak D match, TRBD1 (5 bases). Trimming shortened V by 2 bases and J by 7 bases, and 14 bases separated the two germline ends. CDR1 is SEHNR, CDR2 FQNEAQ, per germline (reference sequence). The CDR3 is 14 amino acids. The CDR3, as DNA: TGTGCCAGCAGCTTAAAGGCGGGGGAGGGTGGCTACACCTTC. Its translation: CASSLKAGEGGYTF.

A few counts support this clone. This chain connects TRBV5-3 to TRBJ2-2; 10 bases agree with TRBD2. TRBV5-3 is an ORF; its function is uncertain. This CDR3 spans 16 amino acids. V trimming: 3 bases; J trimming: 4 bases; junction bases outside the gene matches: 6. CDR3 sequence: CARSWVTSGLTGELFF. The CDR3 DNA reads TGTGCCAGAAGCTGGGTGACTAGCGGGCTCACCGGGGAGCTGTTTTTT.

The chain employs TRBV7-3 and TRBJ2-3; D ambiguous. CDR1 and CDR2 from the germline V gene are SGHTA and FQGTGA. The CDR3 sequence is 13 residues long. V was shortened by 2 bases and J by 4 bases, with 7 bases between the two germline ends. The CDR3 sequence is CASSLGVADTQYF. The CDR3 DNA is TGTGCCAGCAGCTTAGGGGTCGCAGATACGCAGTATTTT. Complete variable domain (other parts from reference TRBV7-3 and TRBJ2-3): GAGVSQTPSNKVTEKGKYVELRCDPISGHTALYWYRQSLGQGPEFLIYFQGTGAADDSGLPNDRFFAVRPEGSVSTLKIQRTERGDSAVYLCASSLGVADTQYFGPGTRLTVL.

The chain combines TRBV3-1 (or the pseudogene TRBV3-2) with TRBJ1-2; D unclear. Per the germline V gene, CDR1 is LGHDT and CDR2 is YNNKEL (reference sequence). CDR3 size: 16 residues. V was trimmed by 2 bases and J by 2 bases, leaving 15 bases between them. CDR3 DNA: TGTGCCAGCAGCCAACCCGCCCGCCGAGCCAACTATGGCTACACCTTC. Its protein is CASSQPARRANYGYTF.

This CDR3 is CASSSMTGTNEKLFF. CDR3 coding DNA: TGTGCCAGCAGCTCAATGACAGGGACTAATGAAAAACTGTTTTTT. The chain uses TRBV5-4 and TRBJ1-4; 7 bases fit TRBD1. CDR1 and CDR2 (germline): SGHNT, YYREEE (reference sequence). The CDR3 spans 15 residues. Trimming removed 3 bases from V and 2 bases from J; junction bases left unmatched: 4.

This rearrangement joins TRBV18 to TRBJ2-3; 7 nucleotides align to TRBD1. This CDR3 is built from 14 residues. V lost 2 bases, J lost 4 bases, and 3 bases stayed unmatched. CDR1 and CDR2 (germline): KGHSH, LQKENI. CDR3 nucleotide sequence: TGTGCCAGCTCACCAACAGGGGTCTCAGATACGCAGTATTTT. Translated, it gives CASSPTGVSDTQYF. Based on the CDR3 plus reference TRBV18 and TRBJ2-3, the full variable domain is NAGVMQNPRHLVRRRGQEARLRCSPMKGHSHVYWYRQLPEEGLKFMVYLQKENIIDESGMPKERFSAEFPKEGPSILRIQQVVRGDSAAYFCASSPTGVSDTQYFGPGTRLTVL.

This chain uses TRBV7-3 with TRBJ2-1, with D possibly called TRBD1 or TRBD2 (6 bases each). The CDR3 has 14 residues. Trimming shortened V by 4 bases and J by 8 bases, and 15 bases separated the two germline ends. CDR1 and CDR2 (germline): SGHTA, FQGTGA. CDR3 DNA sequence: TGTGCCAGCAGCTCTAAAGGGGGGTGGTATGAGCAGTTCTTC. Translating gives CASSSKGGWYEQFF.

The rearrangement links TRBV4-2 to TRBJ2-5; 8 bases are a match to TRBD2. From germline, CDR1 is LGHNA and CDR2 YNFKEQ. The CDR3 loop spans 17 amino acids. Trimming removed 1 base from V and 5 bases from J; junction bases left unmatched: 12. Here the CDR3 DNA reads TGTGCCAGCAGCCAAGTGGGCGTCAGCGGGGGAGGTGAGACCCAGTACTTC. Translated: CASSQVGVSGGGETQYF.

The rearrangement uses TRBV6-5 and TRBJ2-5, with D perhaps being TRBD1 or TRBD2 (6 bases each). The germline CDR1 and CDR2 sequences are MNHEY and SVGAGI. V was pared by 6 bases and J by 4 bases, with 18 bases between. The CDR3 length is 15 residues. CDR3 DNA: TGTGCCAGCAGCTCCACGGGGGCAGGCGGAGAGACCCAGTACTTC. Translated, it gives CASSSTGAGGETQYF.

This chain links TRBV29-1 with TRBJ2-7; D possibly uses TRBD1 or TRBD2 (6 bases each). V shed 7 bases and J shed 5 bases, with 15 bases lying between them. This CDR3 has 12 amino acids. The germline CDR1 and CDR2 sequences are SQVTM and ANQGSEA. The CDR3 coding sequence is TGCAGCGCAAGCCAAGGGGGGAACGAGCAGTACTTC. This gives the protein CSASQGGNEQYF.

The rearrangement joins TRBV3-1 (or the pseudogene TRBV3-2) to TRBJ1-6, with 9 bases lining up with TRBD1. Germline lookup yields CDR1 LGHDT and CDR2 YNNKEL (reference sequence). The CDR3 loop spans 17 amino acids. After removal of 1 base from V and 6 bases from J, the junction contained 7 bases not matched to a gene. This chain's CDR3 is CASSQAPGGQGNSPLHF. CDR3 nucleotide sequence: TGTGCCAGCAGCCAAGCTCCGGGGGGACAGGGTAATTCACCCCTCCACTTT.